These 9 T cell receptor beta chains came from one sample sequenced in a study of blood T cell repertoires in COVID-19. The assay was immunoSEQ multiplex PCR, and TCRdb's table has in-frame clones only and misses some. The table lists about 80,000 clones, 80% to 90% of them singletons. Sequencing input: peripheral blood. Receptors were obtained from a woman older than 75 with acute or convalescent COVID-19.

The chain employs TRBV19 and TRBJ1-5, with a weak D call TRBD1 (5 bases). With 1 base removed from V and 4 bases from J, the gap between germline ends came to 14 bases. Germline V gives CDR1 LNHDA, CDR2 SQIVND (reference sequence). This CDR3 has 16 amino acids. The CDR3 loop is CASSIGPSRQNQPQHF. CDR3 DNA: TGTGCCAGTAGTATAGGGCCTTCCCGACAGAATCAGCCCCAGCATTTT.

The rearrangement uses TRBV19 and TRBJ1-1; 8 nucleotides match TRBD1. The V segment lost 10 bases and the J segment 1 base; nucleotides outside the gene matches: 5. CDR1 and CDR2 from the germline V gene are LNHDA and SQIVND (reference sequence). CDR3 length: 13 amino acids. CDR3 sequence reads: CATTTGANTEAFF. The DNA for the CDR3 is TGTGCCACCACGACAGGGGCGAACACTGAAGCTTTCTTT.

The rearrangement links TRBV19 to TRBJ1-2; D is possibly TRBD1 (5 bases). The CDR3 has 15 residues. Germline V gene data show CDR1 as LNHDA and CDR2 as SQIVND (reference sequence). V gave up 1 base and J gave up 2 bases, with 11 bases separating them. The CDR3 sequence is CASSIGQLWNYGYTF. CDR3 nucleotides: TGTGCCAGTAGTATAGGACAGCTTTGGAACTATGGCTACACCTTC.

This clone was found once. CDR3 sequence reads: CASSRLTSGSYNEQFF. Written as DNA, the CDR3 is TGCGCCAGCAGCCGCCTTACTAGCGGGAGCTACAATGAGCAGTTCTTC. This rearrangement joins TRBV4-1 to TRBJ2-1; 11 positions agree with TRBD2. Per germline, CDR1 MGHRA and CDR2 YSYEKL. The CDR3 totals 16 residues. The V gene end was trimmed by 4 bases and the J gene end by 3 bases; junction bases not matched to a gene: 5.

The chain employs TRBV7-8 and TRBJ2-3; 13 bases agree with TRBD2. V gave up 5 bases and J gave up 2 bases; unmatched junction bases: 7. CDR1 is SGHVS and CDR2 is FQNEAQ in the germline V gene. This CDR3 contains 17 residues. The CDR3 sequence: CASSQTSGRSDTDTQYF. The CDR3 coding sequence is TGTGCCAGCAGCCAGACTAGCGGGAGGTCGGACACAGATACGCAGTATTTT.

The CDR3 DNA reads as TGTGCCATGGGATCAGGGGAGCCGCATGGCTACACCTTC. Translated: CAMGSGEPHGYTF. The rearrangement uses TRBV10-3 and TRBJ1-2; possibly TRBD1 for D (6 bases). V was trimmed by 9 bases and J by 6 bases, leaving 17 bases between them. Germline V lookup: CDR1 ENHRY, CDR2 SYGVKD. The CDR3 is 13 residues long.

The J gene is TRBJ2-7, the V gene TRBV4-3, with 10 bases aligning to TRBD1. The J segment lost 3 bases and the V segment lost 4 bases, leaving 0 bases of the junction unmatched. From germline, CDR1 is LGHNA and CDR2 YSLEER. This CDR3 spans 13 amino acids. The CDR3 loop reads CASSRDRGYEQYF. CDR3 DNA sequence: TGCGCCAGCAGCCGGGACAGGGGCTACGAGCAGTACTTC.

The chain employs TRBV7-2 and TRBJ1-2, with 10 bases aligning to TRBD1. CDR1 and CDR2 from the germline V gene are SGHTA and FQGNSA. With V trimmed by 5 bases and J by 8 bases, 11 bases remained unmatched. This CDR3 has 15 residues. The CDR3 here is CASSPQRQGAGGYTF. CDR3 bases: TGTGCCAGCAGCCCTCAACGACAGGGGGCCGGCGGCTACACCTTC.

The rearrangement links TRBV7-9 to TRBJ1-1; unclear D gene. The CDR3 totals 13 residues. The germline V gene has CDR1 SEHNR and CDR2 FQNEAQ (reference sequence). The ends were cut back, 6 bases at V and 4 bases at J, with 12 bases in the middle. The CDR3 DNA sequence: TGTGCCAGCAGGGGATGGCGGGGCACTGAAGCTTTCTTT. As protein: CASRGWRGTEAFF.